A selection of T cell receptor beta chains follows, all from one sample in a study of read filtering for tumor transcriptome and immune sequencing. TCRdb itself ran the reads through MiXCR, one entry per CDR3 protein. The sample contains some 15,000 distinct CDR3 sequences, roughly 20% of which appear only once. The sample consisted of a population of CD138-negative cells sorted from bone marrow. The receptors stem from a donor at least 40 years old with multiple myeloma. Each CDR3 is given with its conserved first and last residue. D genes are given only for firm matches. Clone size is not always given. Where it is, it says once, few, many or a class for expanded clones.

V gene: TRBV20-1
clone size: many
D gene: TRBD1
J gene: TRBJ2-7
CDR3 DNA: TGCAGTGCTAACGGACAGGGGAGCAACGAGCAGTACTTC
CDR3 protein: CSANGQGSNEQYF

V gene: TRBV4-1
clone size: many
D gene: -
J gene: TRBJ1-1
CDR3 DNA: TGCGCCAGCAGCCAAGAAGGGGCAGGGTGGTACACTGAAGCTTTCTTT
CDR3 protein: CASSQEGAGWYTEAFF

V gene: TRBV5-1
clone size: few
D gene: -
J gene: TRBJ2-7
CDR3 DNA: TGCGCCAGCAGCTTGGATGGTAGCGGCCTGTTCGAGCAGTACTTC
CDR3 protein: CASSLDGSGLFEQYF

V gene: TRBV12-3/TRBV12-4
clone size: -
D gene: TRBD2
J gene: TRBJ2-7
CDR3 DNA: TGTGCCAGCAGTTCCCCACTAGCGGCCTCGGGAGAGCAGTACTTC
CDR3 protein: CASSSPLAASGEQYF

V gene: TRBV4-2
clone size: few
D gene: -
J gene: TRBJ1-2
CDR3 DNA: TGTGCCAGCAGCCAAGTGCAGGTGGCGAACTATGGCTACACCTTC
CDR3 protein: CASSQVQVANYGYTF

V gene: TRBV3-1
clone size: many
D gene: -
J gene: TRBJ2-1
CDR3 DNA: TGTGCCAGCAGCCCCAATCAGGGGAGCTCCTACAATGAGCAGTTCTTC
CDR3 protein: CASSPNQGSSYNEQFF

V gene: TRBV21-1
clone size: few
D gene: -
J gene: TRBJ2-5
CDR3 DNA: TGTGCCAGCAGCAAAGAGGAGCGGGGTTGCCAAGAGACCCAGTACTTC
CDR3 protein: CASSKEERGCQETQYF

V gene: TRBV10-3
clone size: few
D gene: TRBD2
J gene: TRBJ2-1
CDR3 DNA: TGTGCCATCAGTCCGGGACTAGCGGGAGCCCCAAGGGGCGATGAGCAGTTCTTC
CDR3 protein: CAISPGLAGAPRGDEQFF

V gene: TRBV12-3/TRBV12-4
clone size: few
D gene: TRBD1
J gene: TRBJ1-1
CDR3 DNA: TGTGCCAGCAGTCGACAGGGTTGGAGGGGCACTGAAGCTTTCTTT
CDR3 protein: CASSRQGWRGTEAFF

V gene: TRBV18
clone size: many
D gene: -
J gene: TRBJ2-7
CDR3 DNA: TGTGCCAGCTCACCCGGTACCTACGAGCAGTACTTC
CDR3 protein: CASSPGTYEQYF

V gene: TRBV12-3/TRBV12-4
clone size: many
D gene: TRBD1
J gene: TRBJ1-5
CDR3 DNA: TGTGCCAGCAGTCCCGCCGACAGGGTTCAGCCCCAGCATTTT
CDR3 protein: CASSPADRVQPQHF

V gene: TRBV5-1
clone size: -
D gene: TRBD2
J gene: TRBJ2-1
CDR3 DNA: TGCGCCGGCAGCGGGGGACCGTCATTCCGCGGGGTCTTC
CDR3 protein: CAGSGGPSFRGVF

V gene: TRBV7-8
clone size: -
D gene: TRBD1
J gene: TRBJ2-3
CDR3 DNA: TGTGCCAGCAGCTTAGAAGGCGCGGAGGGACAGGCAACAGATACGCAGTATTTT
CDR3 protein: CASSLEGAEGQATDTQYF

V gene: TRBV3-1
clone size: many
D gene: -
J gene: TRBJ2-5
CDR3 DNA: TGTGCCAGCAGCCCCCGGGACCAAGTTGAGACCCAGTACTTC
CDR3 protein: CASSPRDQVETQYF

V gene: TRBV2
clone size: -
D gene: -
J gene: TRBJ1-1
CDR3 DNA: TGTGCCAGCACCGCGACCAGGGTCGGAGAAGCTTTCTTT
CDR3 protein: CASTATRVGEAFF

V gene: TRBV27
clone size: many
D gene: -
J gene: TRBJ2-3
CDR3 DNA: TGTGCCAGCAGTTTAACATGGAGCCTCACAGATACGCAGTATTTT
CDR3 protein: CASSLTWSLTDTQYF

V gene: TRBV29-1
clone size: -
D gene: TRBD1
J gene: TRBJ2-1
CDR3 DNA: TGCAGCGTTGAAGACCCCGACAGGGAATCCTACAATGAGCAGTTCTTC
CDR3 protein: CSVEDPDRESYNEQFF

V gene: TRBV7-8
clone size: few
D gene: -
J gene: TRBJ1-1
CDR3 DNA: TGTGCCAGCAGCTTATCAGGTCCCAGCACTGAAGCTTTCTTT
CDR3 protein: CASSLSGPSTEAFF

V gene: TRBV7-9
clone size: -
D gene: -
J gene: TRBJ2-3
CDR3 DNA: TGTGCCAGCAGCTTAGGTTCAGGGACCCACACAGATACGCAGTATTTT
CDR3 protein: CASSLGSGTHTDTQYF

V gene: TRBV20-1
clone size: -
D gene: -
J gene: TRBJ2-1
CDR3 DNA: TGTAGTGCTAGTCCAGGGGTGCACAATGTGCAGTTCTTC
CDR3 protein: CSASPGVHNVQFF

V gene: TRBV3-1
clone size: many
D gene: TRBD1
J gene: TRBJ2-5
CDR3 DNA: TGTGCCAGTAAGACCTGGGACAGGGGTCGGGAGACCCAGTACTTC
CDR3 protein: CASKTWDRGRETQYF

V gene: TRBV7-6
clone size: many
D gene: -
J gene: TRBJ2-1
CDR3 DNA: TGTGCCAGCAGCCCAGACAGGCCCTCCTACAATGAGCAGTTCTTC
CDR3 protein: CASSPDRPSYNEQFF

V gene: TRBV24-1
clone size: many
D gene: -
J gene: TRBJ2-3
CDR3 DNA: TGTGCCACCAGTGAAGGGTTACCCCCAGATACGCAGTATTTT
CDR3 protein: CATSEGLPPDTQYF

V gene: TRBV5-1
clone size: many
D gene: -
J gene: TRBJ2-1
CDR3 DNA: TGCGCCAGCAGCCTTGAAACCGGGCCAGGGGAACGTAAGCAGTTCTTC
CDR3 protein: CASSLETGPGERKQFF

V gene: TRBV20-1
clone size: many
D gene: TRBD2
J gene: TRBJ2-1
CDR3 DNA: TGCAGTGCCGAGAAGCGGGAGTGGGGGGGCAATGAGCAGTTCTTC
CDR3 protein: CSAEKREWGGNEQFF

V gene: TRBV30
clone size: many
D gene: -
J gene: TRBJ1-2
CDR3 DNA: TGTGCCTGGAGTCGCGGGGGGCGATACTATGGCTACACCTTC
CDR3 protein: CAWSRGGRYYGYTF

V gene: TRBV6-2/TRBV6-3
clone size: many
D gene: TRBD1
J gene: TRBJ2-3
CDR3 DNA: TGTGCCAGCAGTTACGGACAGGGAGGCACAGATACGCAGTATTTT
CDR3 protein: CASSYGQGGTDTQYF

V gene: TRBV7-9
clone size: -
D gene: -
J gene: TRBJ1-1
CDR3 DNA: TGTGCCAGCAGCTTAGTTCTCTCAGGCACTGAAGCTTTCTTT
CDR3 protein: CASSLVLSGTEAFF

V gene: TRBV29-1
clone size: -
D gene: TRBD2
J gene: TRBJ2-1
CDR3 DNA: TGCAGCGTTCTCGGACTAGCGGGAGAAGGGAGTCAGTTCTTC
CDR3 protein: CSVLGLAGEGSQFF

V gene: TRBV5-1
clone size: many
D gene: -
J gene: TRBJ2-2
CDR3 DNA: TGCGCCAGCAGATTTATGGAAACCGGGGAGCTGTTTTTT
CDR3 protein: CASRFMETGELFF

V gene: TRBV21-1
clone size: few
D gene: -
J gene: TRBJ2-3
CDR3 DNA: TGTGCCAGCAGCAAAGAGGGGGTGGAGGCAGATACGCAGTATTTT
CDR3 protein: CASSKEGVEADTQYF

V gene: TRBV6-1
clone size: many
D gene: TRBD1
J gene: TRBJ2-3
CDR3 DNA: TGTGCCAGCAGTGAAGGTCAGGGGGCGTGGGATACGCAGTATTTT
CDR3 protein: CASSEGQGAWDTQYF

V gene: TRBV11-3
clone size: many
D gene: -
J gene: TRBJ2-2
CDR3 DNA: TGTGCCAGCAGCCCATCCGGGGAGCTGTTTTTT
CDR3 protein: CASSPSGELFF

V gene: TRBV20-1
clone size: -
D gene: -
J gene: TRBJ1-5
CDR3 DNA: TGCAGTGCTAGATCTAATTGGGGGAAGCCCCAGCATTTT
CDR3 protein: CSARSNWGKPQHF

V gene: TRBV9
clone size: many
D gene: -
J gene: TRBJ2-5
CDR3 DNA: TGTGCCAGCAGCGTAACCGGTTTACAGACCCAGTACTTC
CDR3 protein: CASSVTGLQTQYF

V gene: TRBV28
clone size: large
D gene: TRBD2
J gene: TRBJ2-5
CDR3 DNA: TGTGCCAGCAGTTTCGGCATTCTAGCGGGAGAGGAGACCCAGTACTTC
CDR3 protein: CASSFGILAGEETQYF

V gene: TRBV9
clone size: -
D gene: -
J gene: TRBJ1-3
CDR3 DNA: TGTGCCAGCAGCGCAAACCAGGGATCCGGAAACACCATATATTTT
CDR3 protein: CASSANQGSGNTIYF

V gene: TRBV2
clone size: few
D gene: -
J gene: TRBJ2-7
CDR3 DNA: TGTGCCAGCTGCGCCAGGGGCTACGAGCAGTACTTC
CDR3 protein: CASCARGYEQYF

V gene: TRBV2
clone size: few
D gene: -
J gene: TRBJ1-2
CDR3 DNA: TGTGCCAGCCACGTATTGACAGGCACGAACTCCCTCTATGGCTACACCTTC
CDR3 protein: CASHVLTGTNSLYGYTF

V gene: TRBV11-2
clone size: many
D gene: -
J gene: TRBJ2-7
CDR3 DNA: TGTGCCAGCAGCTATTCGGAGGGGGTATACTACGAGCAGTACTTC
CDR3 protein: CASSYSEGVYYEQYF

V gene: TRBV7-8
clone size: many
D gene: -
J gene: TRBJ2-1
CDR3 DNA: TGTGCCAGCAGGTTTAGGGTTAGCCGAGACAATGAGCAGTTCTTC
CDR3 protein: CASRFRVSRDNEQFF

V gene: TRBV20-1
clone size: -
D gene: TRBD1
J gene: TRBJ1-1
CDR3 DNA: TGCAGTGCTAGTGGGACAGGGGGCATCACTGAAGCTTTCTTT
CDR3 protein: CSASGTGGITEAFF

V gene: TRBV7-9
clone size: many
D gene: -
J gene: TRBJ2-1
CDR3 DNA: TGTGCCAGCAGCCCGGGACTGCAAAGCAATGAGCAGTTCTTC
CDR3 protein: CASSPGLQSNEQFF

V gene: TRBV20-1
clone size: many
D gene: TRBD2
J gene: TRBJ2-1
CDR3 DNA: TGCAGTGCTAGCCCCTCCGGGGGGGCCTATGAGCAGTTCTTC
CDR3 protein: CSASPSGGAYEQFF

V gene: TRBV7-8
clone size: many
D gene: TRBD2
J gene: TRBJ2-3
CDR3 DNA: TGTGCCAGCAGCCCTACTAGCGGGAGCACAGATACGCAGTATTTT
CDR3 protein: CASSPTSGSTDTQYF

V gene: TRBV30
clone size: few
D gene: TRBD2
J gene: TRBJ2-1
CDR3 DNA: TGTGCCTGGAGTGTAGGCGGGAGTTACTACAATGAGCAGTTCTTC
CDR3 protein: CAWSVGGSYYNEQFF

V gene: TRBV10-3
clone size: many
D gene: TRBD1
J gene: TRBJ2-7
CDR3 DNA: TGTGCCATCAGTGAGTCGGTGTTTTGGGACAGGGTCCACGAGCAGTACTTC
CDR3 protein: CAISESVFWDRVHEQYF

V gene: TRBV7-8
clone size: many
D gene: -
J gene: TRBJ2-7
CDR3 DNA: TGTGCCAGCAGCTTAGGACACAGGAACTACGAGCAGTACTTC
CDR3 protein: CASSLGHRNYEQYF

V gene: TRBV13
clone size: -
D gene: -
J gene: TRBJ2-5
CDR3 DNA: TGTGCCAGCAGCTCGAGGTTCGCAGGCGGAGAGACCCAGTACTTC
CDR3 protein: CASSSRFAGGETQYF

V gene: TRBV5-4
clone size: few
D gene: -
J gene: TRBJ2-6
CDR3 DNA: TGTGCCAGCAGCTTGATAGGGCGGACCATCTCTGGGGCCAACGTCCTGACTTTC
CDR3 protein: CASSLIGRTISGANVLTF